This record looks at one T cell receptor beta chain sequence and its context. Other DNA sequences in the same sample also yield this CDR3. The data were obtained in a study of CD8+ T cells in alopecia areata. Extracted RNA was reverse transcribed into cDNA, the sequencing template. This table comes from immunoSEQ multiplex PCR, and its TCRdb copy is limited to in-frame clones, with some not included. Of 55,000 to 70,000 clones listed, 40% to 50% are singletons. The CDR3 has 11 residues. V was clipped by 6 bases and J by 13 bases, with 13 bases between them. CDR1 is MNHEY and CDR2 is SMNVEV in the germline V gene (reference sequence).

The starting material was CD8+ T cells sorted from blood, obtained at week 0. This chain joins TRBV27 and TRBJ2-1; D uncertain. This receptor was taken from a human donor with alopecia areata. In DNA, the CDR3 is TGTGCCAGCAGCTTAGCTGGTGAACAGTTCTTC. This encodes CASSLAGEQFF.